Listed below are T cell receptor beta chains from one sample, sequenced in a study of T cells in Graves' hyperthyroidism and ophthalmopathy. MiXCR, run by TCRdb on the multiplex PCR reads, gives a single entry per CDR3 protein. The top ten clones hold about 7.7% of a sample with roughly 420,000 distinct CDR3 sequences, around 16% of them seen once. Sequencing used blood. All receptors come from a woman between 18 and 30 years old with Graves' hyperthyroidism. Each CDR3 is given with its conserved first and last residue. Each record gives: D gene, V gene, J gene, clone size, CDR3 DNA, CDR3 protein. D genes are given only for firm matches. A row's size may be missing; if present it is once, few, many or a size class.

TRBD1	TRBV10-3	TRBJ2-7	few	TGTGCCATCAGTGAGGGCAGGACAGGGAAGGCGGATGAGCTGTACTTC	CAISEGRTGKADELYF
NA	TRBV24-1	TRBJ2-2	NA	TGCGCCACCAGTGATTGGAGGGAAGGACAGAACGGGGAGCTGTTTTTT	CATSDWREGQNGELFF
TRBD1	TRBV4-1	TRBJ1-5	few	TGCGCCAGCAGCTCAATTGGGACAGGGGGAAGTCAGCCCCAGCATTTT	CASSSIGTGGSQPQHF
NA	TRBV11-2	TRBJ2-2	NA	TGTGCCAGCAGCTTGAGAAGCGGGGAGCTGTTTTTT	CASSLRSGELFF
TRBD1	TRBV28	TRBJ2-1	many	TGTGCCAGCAGTTTAAAACCAGGGGGCAATGAGCAGTTCTTC	CASSLKPGGNEQFF
TRBD2	TRBV5-1	TRBJ2-1	many	TGCGCCAGCAGCTTGGAAGCGGGAGACTGGAATGAGCAGTTCTTC	CASSLEAGDWNEQFF
NA	TRBV5-5	TRBJ1-4	few	TGTGCCAGCAACGAAGGCAGGCGGGATGAAAAACTGTTTTTT	CASNEGRRDEKLFF
TRBD2	TRBV12-3/TRBV12-4	TRBJ2-3	many	TGTGCCAGCAGTTTTGGGACTAGCGGGAGGCATACAGATACGCAGTATTTT	CASSFGTSGRHTDTQYF
TRBD2	TRBV29-1	TRBJ2-1	few	TGCAGCGTTGAAGGGGATCAGGCGGGAGGGAGCTCCTACAATGAGCAGTTCTTC	CSVEGDQAGGSSYNEQFF
NA	TRBV20-1	TRBJ2-3	many	TGCAGTGCTACCCTAGCATCAGATACGCAGTATTTT	CSATLASDTQYF
NA	TRBV5-1	TRBJ1-1	many	TGCGCCAGCAGCTTAGCCGAACGAGGCGGGGGGGTCGCTGAAGCTTTCTTT	CASSLAERGGGVAEAFF
NA	TRBV5-1	TRBJ2-7	many	TGCGCCAGCAGCGAGGGTCCTTCATTCTACGAGCAGTACTTC	CASSEGPSFYEQYF
NA	TRBV13	TRBJ2-7	many	TGTGCCAGCAGCTTAGAGGCCAGTTCCGGGGAGCAGTACTTC	CASSLEASSGEQYF
TRBD2	TRBV12-3/TRBV12-4	TRBJ2-1	once	TGTGCCAGCAGTTTAGGCCTAGCGGGAGGTATCTCCTACAATGAGCAGTTCTTC	CASSLGLAGGISYNEQFF
NA	TRBV30	TRBJ2-7	NA	TGTGCCTTGGGCCTTATCTACGAGCAGTACTTC	CALGLIYEQYF
NA	TRBV9	TRBJ2-5	NA	TGTGCCAGCAGCGTTGATTGGGGCTCGGGAGAGACCCAGTACTTC	CASSVDWGSGETQYF
NA	TRBV10-3	TRBJ1-3	many	TGTGCCATCAGGCAGGGTATGGGTGGAAACACCATATATTTT	CAIRQGMGGNTIYF
NA	TRBV19	TRBJ1-2	many	TGTGCCAGTAGTATGCTATCGCGATATGGCTACACCTTC	CASSMLSRYGYTF
NA	TRBV4-1	TRBJ2-3	NA	TGCGCCAGCAGCCTAAAAGAGGGGGGGAAAGATACGCAGTATTTT	CASSLKEGGKDTQYF
NA	TRBV2	TRBJ1-5	many	TGTGCCAGCAGAGGCTTAGGCCATAGCAATCAGCCCCAGCATTTT	CASRGLGHSNQPQHF
NA	TRBV7-2	TRBJ2-5	NA	TGTGCCAGCAGCTTAGGTCCTTTCCAAGAGACCCAGTACTTC	CASSLGPFQETQYF
NA	TRBV5-6	TRBJ2-7	many	TGTGCCAGCAGCTCCTTGTGGGAGAGAGACTACGAGCAGTACTTC	CASSSLWERDYEQYF
TRBD2	TRBV6-1	TRBJ2-5	NA	TGTGCCAGCAGTGAGCGGGGGGCCCAGTACTTC	CASSERGAQYF
TRBD1	TRBV20-1	TRBJ2-3	NA	TGCAGTGCTAGAGCCGGGACAGGGGCCACAGATACGCAGTATTTT	CSARAGTGATDTQYF
NA	TRBV5-6	TRBJ2-7	many	TGTGCCAGCATCGACAATAGGTACGACGAGCAGTACTTC	CASIDNRYDEQYF
NA	TRBV2	TRBJ1-2	many	TGTGCCAGCAGTGACAGGAAGAGGGGCTACACCTTC	CASSDRKRGYTF
NA	TRBV28	TRBJ1-5	many	TGTGCCAGCAACCCCGGGACGACGGTTAGCAATCAGCCCCAGCATTTT	CASNPGTTVSNQPQHF
NA	TRBV19	TRBJ1-5	NA	TGTGCCAGTAGTATTTGGTCCGCCAGCGATCAGCCCCAGCATTTT	CASSIWSASDQPQHF
NA	TRBV4-1	TRBJ1-4	few	TGCGCCAGCAGCCAAGAGATAGGACGTAATGAAAAACTGTTTTTT	CASSQEIGRNEKLFF
TRBD1	TRBV4-2	TRBJ1-2	NA	TGTGCCAGCAGCCCTTGGGTAGACAGGGCGACGGGTGGCTACACCTTC	CASSPWVDRATGGYTF
TRBD1	TRBV7-6	TRBJ2-7	many	TGTGCCAGCAGCCCCTCTGGGACAGGGGCATTGTCCTACGAGCAGTACTTC	CASSPSGTGALSYEQYF
NA	TRBV2	TRBJ1-4	once	TGTGCCAGCAGTGACGCAGGGACTAATGAAAAACTGTTTTTT	CASSDAGTNEKLFF